The present TCR beta chain was sequenced within a study of T cell responses to AZD1222 COVID-19 vaccine. Here immunoSEQ multiplex PCR was the method, and the copy in TCRdb shows in-frame clones only, minus some. The data contain about 160,000 clones, around 90% of them singletons. Study-wide findings and caveats: Receipt of two AZD1222 doses was followed by a rise in Spike-specific TCR breadth and depth. Regions 160-218 and 743-854 held dominance among vaccine-associated CD4 TCRs, which spanned spike. In the spike-specific TCR repertoire, nearly half reportedly target unmutated variant regions.

As regards this clone: Its specificity is not known.

This TCR was sampled from an adult in good health. The sequencing used peripheral blood, collected on day 0 of MenACWY control vaccination.

For the CDR3, the DNA is TGTGCCAGCAGTTTATCGGGAGGTGGAGTCAGCTACGAGCAGTACTTC. This sequence encodes CASSLSGGGVSYEQYF. The V gene is TRBV27, the J gene TRBJ2-7; possibly TRBD2 for D (6 bases). V dropped 0 bases and J dropped 3 bases, with 15 bases sitting between them. Germline CDR1 MNHEY, CDR2 SMNVEV (reference sequence). The CDR3 is 16 amino acids.